This entry lists 24 T cell receptor beta chains sequenced from one sample in a study of T cells in Graves' hyperthyroidism and ophthalmopathy. Amplification of TCR beta CDR3 regions was performed using RNA transcripts as template. First-round RT-PCR targeting the TCR CDR3 was performed with the HTBI primer set. TCRdb re-derived calls from the multiplex PCR reads in MiXCR, one entry per CDR3 protein. The sample includes 400,000 to 550,000 distinct CDR3 sequences, around 24% seen only once; the top ten take around 11%. The specimen was blood. The source is a woman aged 25 to 39 with Graves' ophthalmopathy.

This clonotype was counted a few times. This chain uses TRBV28 with TRBJ2-6, with 8 bases aligning to TRBD2. CDR1 is MDHEN, CDR2 SYDVKM, per germline. The CDR3 loop spans 13 amino acids. Trimming cost V 11 bases and J 2 bases; bases outside gene matches: 2. This chain's CDR3 is CALGGAGANVLTF. The CDR3 bases are TGTGCCCTCGGGGGGGCTGGGGCCAACGTCCTGACTTTC. Using reference TRBV28 and TRBJ2-6 for the parts outside the CDR3, the full variable domain is DVKVTQSSRYLVKRTGEKVFLECVQDMDHENMFWYRQDPGLGLRLIYFSYDVKMKEKGDIPEGYSVSREKKERFSLILESASTNQTSMYLCALGGAGANVLTFGAGSRLTVL.

The chain carries TRBV28 and TRBJ1-2; 8 positions match TRBD1. In germline, CDR1 is MDHEN, CDR2 SYDVKM. The CDR3 is 17 amino acids. V lost 5 bases to trimming and J lost 3 bases; unmatched junction nucleotides: 14. The CDR3 region is CASSPIRGTGEYYGYTF. The CDR3 DNA sequence: TGTGCCAGCAGTCCGATAAGGGGGACAGGCGAATACTATGGCTACACCTTC.

This clonotype was observed a single time. The V call is TRBV4-1, the J call TRBJ2-7; 9 bases match TRBD1. CDR3 length: 15 amino acids. The germline gives CDR1 MGHRA, CDR2 YSYEKL. V lost 3 bases, J lost 3 bases, and 6 bases stayed unmatched. The CDR3 region has the DNA TGCGCCAGCAGCCAGACGGACAGGGGAGACTACGAGCAGTACTTC. Its translation is CASSQTDRGDYEQYF.

The rearrangement joins TRBV20-1 to TRBJ1-5; 9 nucleotides agree with TRBD1. With V trimmed by 5 bases and J by 6 bases, 5 bases remained unmatched. The length of the CDR3 is 13 residues. Germline CDR1 is DFQATT and CDR2 is SNEGSKA (reference sequence). CDR3 in DNA: TGCAGTGCTTCCGACAGGGGGATTCAGCCCCAGCATTTT. Translating it yields CSASDRGIQPQHF.

With respect to this clonotype: Sequence at one end of the junction differs from germline and may be a read error. The rearrangement uses TRBV12-3 or TRBV12-4 and TRBJ1-2, with D unclear. The CDR3 runs 11 residues. This CDR3 is CASTLSNGYTF. DNA for the CDR3: TGTGCCAGCACTTTAAGCAATGGTTACACCTTC.

Ten or more counts support this clonotype. The chain uses TRBV7-3 and TRBJ1-5; possibly TRBD1 for D (5 bases). The germline gives CDR1 SGHTA, CDR2 FQGTGA. Trimming took 4 bases from V and 5 from J, leaving 9 bases between them. The CDR3 has 13 residues. In nucleotides, the CDR3 is TGTGCCAGCAGCTGGGGCGTAGATCAGCCCCAGCATTTT. Translation gives CASSWGVDQPQHF.

The sample holds many counts of this clonotype. V is TRBV12-3 or TRBV12-4 and J is TRBJ2-6; 8 bases agree with TRBD1. V lost 5 bases to trimming and J lost 4 bases; unmatched junction nucleotides: 13. The CDR3 contains 18 residues. The CDR3 coding sequence is TGTGCCAGCAGTGTAGGGCAGGGGGCGAATTTAGGGGCCAACGTCCTGACTTTC. Encoded protein: CASSVGQGANLGANVLTF.

This clonotype was counted a few times. The V call is TRBV4-3, the J call TRBJ2-7; D not resolved. Germline CDR1 LGHNA, CDR2 YSLEER. The CDR3 is made up of 14 amino acids. Trimming cost V 2 bases and J 4 bases, with 12 bases left between them. CDR3 DNA sequence: TGCGCCAGCAGCCAATTACTTACGGCATACGAGCAGTACTTC. As protein: CASSQLLTAYEQYF.

This clonotype was found many times. The chain couples TRBV28 to TRBJ2-7; D remains ambiguous. The CDR3 is 12 amino acids. CDR1 and CDR2 from the germline V gene are MDHEN and SYDVKM. Trimming shortened V by 4 bases and J by 11 bases, and 15 bases separated the two germline ends. CDR3 residues: CASSSRPDREYF. CDR3 DNA: TGTGCCAGCAGTTCCAGACCCGACCGGGAGTACTTC.

The chain couples TRBV12-3 or TRBV12-4 to TRBJ2-7, with a tentative D call TRBD1 (6 bases). V lost 2 bases to trimming and J lost 3 bases, with 14 bases between them. The CDR3 extends over 15 amino acids. The CDR3 region has the DNA TGTGCCAGCAGTTTATCGGCAGGGGAGCGCTACGAGCAGTACTTC. It yields the protein CASSLSAGERYEQYF.

The chain recombines TRBV6-4 with TRBJ1-2; D is unclear. CDR1 is MRHNA and CDR2 is SNTAGT in the germline V gene. There are 11 residues in the CDR3. V was trimmed by 7 bases and J by 7 bases, leaving 10 bases between them. The CDR3 loop reads CASIYEGGYTF. The CDR3 DNA follows: TGTGCCAGCATTTATGAGGGTGGCTACACCTTC.

This clonotype was counted many times. The chain combines TRBV3-1 with TRBJ1-1; D remains ambiguous. The CDR3 runs 12 residues. The germline V gene has CDR1 LGHDT and CDR2 YNNKEL (reference sequence). Trimming removed 2 bases from V and 3 bases from J, with 4 bases in between. In DNA, the CDR3 is TGTGCCAGCAGCCAAAGTGACACTGAAGCTTTCTTT. This encodes CASSQSDTEAFF.

The table lists this clonotype with many counts. V is TRBV6-1 and J is TRBJ2-5; TRBD1 matches 7 bases. The CDR3 has 15 amino acids. Germline CDR1 and CDR2: MNHNS and SASEGT. V gave up 6 bases and J gave up 7 bases; unmatched junction bases: 14. Written as DNA, the CDR3 is TGTGCCAGCAGCTTCAACCGACAGGGCGGTGGGACCCAGTACTTC. Translating it yields CASSFNRQGGGTQYF.

This clonotype showed up many times. The chain couples TRBV6-2 or TRBV6-3 to TRBJ1-1, with 7 bases lining up with TRBD1. With 6 bases clipped from V and 2 bases from J, the junction kept 6 bases outside the gene matches. The CDR3 has 14 residues. Germline V gene lookup returns CDR1 MNHEY and CDR2 SVGEGT. CDR3 in amino acids: CASRRQGYNTEAFF. CDR3 nucleotides: TGTGCCAGCAGGCGACAGGGCTATAACACTGAAGCTTTCTTT.

A note on this clonotype: Relative to the germline gene, one junction end is altered; a read error may explain this. This rearrangement joins TRBV7-9 to TRBJ1-6; D gene unclear. This CDR3 is 16 amino acids long. CDR1 is SEHNR, CDR2 FQNEAQ, per germline (reference sequence). CDR3 in amino acids: CVSSLVRSSYNSPLHF. Here the CDR3 DNA reads TGTGTCAGCAGCTTAGTACGGAGCTCCTATAATTCACCCCTCCACTTT.

This clonotype occurred a few times. The chain couples TRBV5-1 to TRBJ2-7; 9 nucleotides agree with TRBD2. CDR1 and CDR2 from the germline V gene are SGHRS and YFSETQ. V lost 5 bases to trimming and J lost 2 bases; unmatched junction nucleotides: 5. This CDR3 has 14 amino acids. CDR3 DNA sequence: TGCGCCAGCAGGTATTTAGCGGGAGCCTACGAGCAGTACTTC. It translates to CASRYLAGAYEQYF.

This clonotype was recorded at least ten times. The rearrangement uses TRBV2 and TRBJ2-7; tentatively, D is TRBD1 (5 bases). Between the trimmed V and J ends, which lost 2 bases and 5 bases, there was a span of 13 bases. Per the germline V gene, CDR1 is SNHLY and CDR2 is FYNNEI. The CDR3 extends over 14 amino acids. The CDR3 sequence: CASSESQGSDEQYF. CDR3 nucleotide sequence: TGTGCCAGCAGTGAAAGCCAGGGAAGTGACGAGCAGTACTTC. Based on the CDR3 plus reference TRBV2 and TRBJ2-7, the full variable domain is EPEVTQTPSHQVTQMGQEVILRCVPISNHLYFYWYRQILGQKVEFLVSFYNNEISEKSEIFDDQFSVERPDGSNFTLKIRSTKLEDSAMYFCASSESQGSDEQYFGPGTRLTVT.

This chain links TRBV28 with TRBJ2-5, with D perhaps assigned TRBD1 or TRBD2 (5 bases each). The germline CDR1 and CDR2 sequences are MDHEN and SYDVKM. The CDR3 extends over 16 amino acids. Deletions cut 4 bases from V and 4 bases from J, with 19 bases between. This CDR3 reads CASSSLRGQGRETQYF. CDR3 DNA: TGTGCCAGCAGTTCCCTCAGAGGGCAGGGTCGAGAGACCCAGTACTTC. The full variable domain, completed using reference TRBV28 and TRBJ2-5, is DVKVTQSSRYLVKRTGEKVFLECVQDMDHENMFWYRQDPGLGLRLIYFSYDVKMKEKGDIPEGYSVSREKKERFSLILESASTNQTSMYLCASSSLRGQGRETQYFGPGTRLLVL.

This clonotype was seen ten or more times. A much larger clone lies one base from this, so it may be a read error. V is TRBV6-1 and J is TRBJ1-2; TRBD1 matches at 11 bases. From germline, CDR1 is MNHNS and CDR2 SASEGT. This CDR3 is 14 amino acids long. Trimming at V came to 6 bases and at J to 4 bases, leaving 4 bases not matched to a gene. The chain's CDR3 is CASRPGTGGYGYTF. As DNA, the CDR3 is TGTGCCAGCAGACCCGGGACAGGGGGCTATGGCTACACCTTC.

This clonotype was seen repeatedly, ten times or more. V is TRBV19 and J is TRBJ2-2, with D hard to call. Per the germline V gene, CDR1 is LNHDA and CDR2 is SQIVND (reference sequence). The CDR3 is 18 amino acids. The V end was cut by 1 base, the J end by 0 bases, with 15 bases between. CDR3 sequence (DNA): TGTGCCAGTAGTATAGGGCGATGGGCGGTTACGAACACCGGGGAGCTGTTTTTT. Translated, it gives CASSIGRWAVTNTGELFF.

The chain employs TRBV7-6 and TRBJ1-2; D possibly corresponds to TRBD1 (6 bases). Trimming took 3 bases from V and 6 from J, leaving 14 bases between them. The CDR3 has 14 amino acids. The germline V gene encodes CDR1 SGHVS and CDR2 FNYEAQ. In DNA, the CDR3 is TGTGCCAGCAGCTTCGGCAGGGGAATGGATGGCTACACCTTC. The encoded protein is CASSFGRGMDGYTF.

The CDR3 sequence is CASRPGRVDQPQHF. The CDR3 DNA is TGTGCCAGCAGGCCCGGCAGGGTGGATCAGCCCCAGCATTTT. This chain connects TRBV12-3 or TRBV12-4 to TRBJ1-5; maybe TRBD1 (5 bases). V was shortened by 6 bases and J by 5 bases, with 14 bases between the two germline ends. The CDR3 contains 14 residues.

Details on this clonotype: An end of the junction does not agree with germline; a read error may underlie this. The CDR3 DNA is TGCTCCAGCAGCCAAGCGCCGGGGCGTGAAAACATTCAGTACTTC. It codes for CSSSQAPGRENIQYF. The J gene is TRBJ2-4, the V gene TRBV4-1; possibly TRBD1 or TRBD2 for D (5 bases each). This CDR3 has 15 residues. Germline CDR1 and CDR2: MGHRA and YSYEKL.

This clonotype was seen repeatedly, ten times or more. CDR3 coding DNA: TGTGCCAGCCATGGGGTACACTATGGCTACACCTTC. Translating gives CASHGVHYGYTF. The V gene is TRBV6-5, the J gene TRBJ1-2; D uncertain. Germline V lookup: CDR1 MNHEY, CDR2 SVGAGI. The V end was cut by 8 bases, the J end by 3 bases, with 10 bases between. The CDR3 is made up of 12 amino acids.